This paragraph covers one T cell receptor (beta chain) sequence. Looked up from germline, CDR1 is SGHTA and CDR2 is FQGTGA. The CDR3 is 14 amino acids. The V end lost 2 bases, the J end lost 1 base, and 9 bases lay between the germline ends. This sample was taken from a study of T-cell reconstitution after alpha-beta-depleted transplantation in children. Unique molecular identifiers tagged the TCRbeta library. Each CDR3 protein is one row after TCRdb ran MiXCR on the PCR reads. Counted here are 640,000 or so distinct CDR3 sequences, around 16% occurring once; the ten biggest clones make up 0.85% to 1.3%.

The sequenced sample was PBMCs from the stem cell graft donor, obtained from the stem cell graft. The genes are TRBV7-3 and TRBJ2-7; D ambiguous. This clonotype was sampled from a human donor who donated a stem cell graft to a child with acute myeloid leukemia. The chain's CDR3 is CASSLLGGSYEQYF. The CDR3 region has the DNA TGTGCCAGCAGCTTACTAGGTGGGTCCTACGAGCAGTACTTC.